The 9 T cell receptor beta chains in this list originate from one sample, sequenced in a study of blood T cell repertoires in COVID-19. The method was immunoSEQ multiplex PCR; TCRdb's version includes in-frame clones alone and lacks a portion of them. The table shows roughly 170,000 clones, with around 82% occurring only once. The material sequenced was peripheral blood. The receptors come from a man in his 60s who had recovered from COVID-19.

The DNA of the CDR3 is TGTGCCACCGAAGGGGCTAGCGGATACAATGAGCAGTTCTTC. Translated: CATEGASGYNEQFF. This sequence joins TRBV19 and TRBJ2-1, with 7 bases identical to TRBD2. The CDR3 has 14 residues. The junction had 10 bases not matched to a gene; V was cut back by 10 bases and J by 4 bases. Germline-derived CDR1 and CDR2 are LNHDA and SQIVND (reference sequence).

The V gene is TRBV6-2 or TRBV6-3, the J gene TRBJ2-3; D possibly corresponds to TRBD2 (6 bases). V lost 5 bases and J lost 0, with 21 bases in between. The CDR3 spans 18 residues. In germline, CDR1 is MNHEY, CDR2 SVGEGT. CDR3 nucleotides: TGTGCCAGCAGTCCGAGCGTCCGAGGCGGGGTGAGCACAGATACGCAGTATTTT. It translates to CASSPSVRGGVSTDTQYF.

This clone was seen only once. This chain connects TRBV30 to TRBJ1-5; no definite D call. Germline values: CDR1 GTSNPN, CDR2 SVGIG (reference sequence). Between the trimmed V and J ends, which lost 0 bases and 5 bases, there was a span of 8 bases. This CDR3 contains 13 residues. CDR3 region: CAWSVARDQPQHF. The CDR3 bases are TGTGCCTGGAGTGTAGCCCGAGATCAGCCCCAGCATTTT.

This sequence joins TRBV7-2 and TRBJ1-4, with 7 bases lining up with TRBD1. CDR1 is SGHTA, CDR2 FQGNSA, per germline. V lost 0 bases and J lost 5; bases outside the gene matches: 0. The CDR3 length is 14 residues. CDR3 protein: CASSLAGGNEKLFF. The CDR3 nucleotides read TGTGCCAGCAGCTTAGCAGGGGGCAATGAAAAACTGTTTTTT.

This clone was observed a handful of times. The V call is TRBV5-8, the J call TRBJ2-7; 8 bases align to TRBD1. Trimming took 5 bases from V and 4 from J; bases not matched to a gene: 5. In germline, CDR1 is SGHTS, CDR2 YDEGEE. The CDR3 runs 13 residues. CDR3 amino acids: CASSLNRGYEQYF. The DNA of the CDR3 is TGTGCCAGCAGTTTGAACAGGGGGTACGAGCAGTACTTC.

Of note for this clone: The germline gene is not matched at one end of the junction; a read error may be the cause. This chain connects TRBV7-7 to TRBJ2-5; no firm D call. This CDR3 contains 15 residues. In germline, CDR1 is SSHAT, CDR2 FNYEAQ (reference sequence). CDR3 region: CASSLAHRPGETQYF. The CDR3 nucleotides are TGTGCTAGCAGCTTAGCTCACCGCCCAGGAGAGACCCAGTACTTC. The variable domain in full, with the rest retrieved from reference TRBV7-7 and TRBJ2-5, is GAGVSQSPRYKVTKRGQDVTLRCDPISSHATLYWYQQALGQGPEFLTYFNYEAQPDKSGLPSDRFSAERPEGSISTLTIQRTEQRDSAMYRCASSLAHRPGETQYFGPGTRLLVL.

This rearrangement joins TRBV2 to TRBJ2-5, with D possibly TRBD2 on 5 matching bases. There are 11 residues in the CDR3. V lost 7 bases to trimming and J lost 7 bases, with 10 bases between them. Germline loops: CDR1 SNHLY, CDR2 FYNNEI. CDR3 nucleotide sequence: TGTGCCAGCAACCCGGCGGGGACCCAGTACTTC. It encodes CASNPAGTQYF. Full variable domain (missing parts from reference TRBV2 and TRBJ2-5): EPEVTQTPSHQVTQMGQEVILRCVPISNHLYFYWYRQILGQKVEFLVSFYNNEISEKSEIFDDQFSVERPDGSNFTLKIRSTKLEDSAMYFCASNPAGTQYFGPGTRLLVL.

The chain joins TRBV5-6 to TRBJ1-5; TRBD1 is a possible D gene (5 bases). This CDR3 has 15 residues. Germline V gene lookup returns CDR1 SGHDT and CDR2 YYEEEE. Trimming left V 6 bases short and J 4 bases short, with 17 bases between. For the CDR3, the DNA is TGTGCCAGCAATACGGCCAGGGAACTGAATCAGCCCCAGCATTTT. Amino acids: CASNTARELNQPQHF.

The rearrangement joins TRBV14 to TRBJ1-3; D gene unclear. The germline CDR1 and CDR2 sequences are SGHDN and FVKESK. This CDR3 is 15 amino acids long. The V end lost 5 bases, the J end lost 6 bases, and 17 bases lay between the germline ends. The CDR3 DNA is TGTGCCAGCAGCTTCGGAGAGGGAGCCTTAAACACCATATATTTT. Protein: CASSFGEGALNTIYF.